This T cell receptor beta chain came from a study of T cells in localized non-small cell lung cancer (dated by TCRdb to between 2020 and 2021). Background on the whole study: Comparing tumors with uninvolved tumor-adjacent lungs, the study looked at the T cell repertoires of 236 patients with early-stage NSCLC. The cohort was made up of under 250 treatment-naive NSCLC patients whose localized lung tumors had been resected. NSCLC patients had a mean age of approximately 72 years, and 129 were male and some 98 female. General study outcomes and caveats: Uninvolved tumor-adjacent lung showed the highest T cell clonality, higher than tumor, which suggests more focused antigenic responses in the uninvolved tumor-adjacent lung. A median of about 55 of the top 100 tumor clones were detected in paired uninvolved adjacent lung, and some 29 of these tumor clones were also found among the top 100 clones of the paired uninvolved adjacent lung. Higher T cell density in blood was associated with longer overall survival, whereas higher clonality in adjacent lung was associated with shorter survival. Because multi-region sequencing of the tumors was not done, intratumor heterogeneity could not be ruled out. Because the study design was exploratory, TCR variables were selected using unadjusted p-values without false-discovery rate correction.

The CDR3 goes from the cysteine to the phenylalanine over 15 residues. Only CDR3 DNA remains: 45 bases, in frame from the first base. This clone came up a few times. It has no known antigen specificity. There are no base qualities to consult, and no much larger clone falls within one base. TCR beta CDR3 regions were sequenced from DNA using the immunoSEQ Assay. The study's processing was this. To compute T cell density, TCR beta template counts were normalized to usable DNA, which was estimated by amplifying housekeeping genes. Using the preseqR package, richness was estimated by extrapolating to 120,000 templates for tissue samples and 400,000 templates for PBMC samples. Clonality was taken to be one minus Pielou's evenness. To identify tissue-enriched TCRs, differential abundance testing was run on productive amino-acid clonotypes with a minimum total count of 5 and an alpha of 0.1. The Jaccard Index and the Morisita Overlap Index were used to measure repertoire overlap between compartments. GLIPH grouped TCR beta CDR3s together with public tetramer-defined viral CDR3s, and a viral motif had to include at least three viral sequences and also show V-gene enrichment. TCRdb took this table from immuneACCESS and kept in-frame rearrangements with V and J called. Such tables lack part of the clones; where checked against another copy, unresolved V genes explain under half of the gap, and the rest is unexplained. Clone size and V and J calls were adopted from that table, with D and trimming inferred from the DNA. In this sample the table shows more than 6,000 clones, around 50% of which occur a single time. 2.5% to 3% of the sample is in the top ten clones.

The sequence was collected from a female donor older than 55 with stage I lung adenocarcinoma. The V and J segments used are TRBV1 and TRBJ1-4; TRBD1 is taken as the D call from the table, unchecked against the DNA. TRBV1 constitutes a pseudogene. The material sequenced was lymph node tissue, taken before any cancer treatment. CDR3 sequence: CASSQDRQANEKLFF. The bases read TGCGCCAGCAGCCAAGACAGGCAGGCTAATGAAAAACTGTTTTTT.